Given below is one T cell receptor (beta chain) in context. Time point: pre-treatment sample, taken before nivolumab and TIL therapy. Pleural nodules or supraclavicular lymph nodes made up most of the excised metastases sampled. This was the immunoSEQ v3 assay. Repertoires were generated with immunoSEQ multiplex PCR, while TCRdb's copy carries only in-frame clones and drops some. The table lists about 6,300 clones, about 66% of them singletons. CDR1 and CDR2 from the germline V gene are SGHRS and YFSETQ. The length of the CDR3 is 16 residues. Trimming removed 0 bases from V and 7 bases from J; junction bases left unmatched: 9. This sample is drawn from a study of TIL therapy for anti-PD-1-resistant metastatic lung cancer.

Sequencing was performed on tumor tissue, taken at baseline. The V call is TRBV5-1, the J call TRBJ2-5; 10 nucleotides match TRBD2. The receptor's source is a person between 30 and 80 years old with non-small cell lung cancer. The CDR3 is CASSLASGGGSGTQYF. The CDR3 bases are TGCGCCAGCAGCTTGGCCAGCGGGGGGGGCAGCGGGACCCAGTACTTC.